The present T cell receptor (beta chain) was sequenced within a study of T cell responses to AZD1222 COVID-19 vaccine. Broader study findings: Repertoires were collected only later (after the peak T cell response had occurred). As reported, nearly half of all spike-specific TCRs target variant regions that are unmutated.

The germline V and J ends were trimmed by 1 base and 4 bases, with 9 bases remaining between them. Germline V gene sequence: CDR1 SGHNT, CDR2 YENEEA. The CDR3 loop spans 14 amino acids. This table comes from immunoSEQ multiplex PCR, and its TCRdb copy is limited to in-frame clones, with some not included. The sample consists of 100,000 or so clones, 70% to 90% of them appearing once. As for this clone: Its antigen is undetermined.

The J gene is TRBJ2-3, the V gene TRBV11-3; D possibly corresponds to TRBD1 (5 bases). The starting material was peripheral blood, obtained 28 days after the second AZD1222 dose. This clonotype was obtained from an adult who received the AZD1222 COVID-19 vaccine. The CDR3: CASSLGGPSDTQYF. CDR3 DNA: TGTGCCAGCAGCTTAGGGGGCCCTTCAGATACGCAGTATTTT.